Below are 32 T cell receptor beta chains sequenced from a single sample in a study of OX40 agonist ivuxolimab in advanced cancers. Profiled with immunoSEQ multiplex PCR; TCRdb holds only in-frame clones, not every one. The sample gives just under 85,000 clones, approximately 84% of which show up once; less than 3% is in the top ten. Source: CD4+ or CD8+ T cells sorted from blood, taken in a trial of the OX40 agonist ivuxolimab. These receptors came from an adult with an advanced solid tumor such as melanoma, head and neck, liver or kidney cancer.

The chain recombines TRBV6-5 with TRBJ2-7, with a weak D call TRBD1 (6 bases). With 3 bases removed from V and 5 bases from J, the gap between germline ends came to 14 bases. CDR1 and CDR2 from the germline V gene are MNHEY and SVGAGI. The CDR3 totals 14 residues. This CDR3 reads CASSYVRGGDEQYF. DNA of the CDR3: TGTGCCAGCAGTTATGTCAGGGGCGGTGACGAGCAGTACTTC.

The chain links TRBV11-2 to TRBJ2-1, with 9 bases that match TRBD1. CDR1 SGHAT and CDR2 FQNNGV come from the germline V gene. This CDR3 has 13 residues. J lost 4 bases, V lost 9 bases, and 4 bases had no gene match. DNA for the CDR3: TGTGCCAGTACGACAGGGGGGTACAATGAGCAGTTCTTC. Translated: CASTTGGYNEQFF.

The rearrangement joins TRBV7-6 to TRBJ2-7, with D possibly TRBD2 on 5 matching bases. CDR3 length: 14 residues. The V end was cut by 4 bases, the J end by 6 bases, with 16 bases between. Looked up from germline, CDR1 is SGHVS and CDR2 is FNYEAQ. CDR3 in DNA: TGTGCCAGCAGCTCCAGAGCGGTGGGCACCGAGCAGTACTTC. Residues: CASSSRAVGTEQYF.

This rearrangement joins TRBV14 to TRBJ1-6, with D possibly being TRBD1 (5 bases). The germline V gene has CDR1 SGHDN and CDR2 FVKESK. CDR3 length equals 14 residues. Trimming cost V 0 bases and J 10 bases, with 10 bases left between them. The CDR3 sequence: CASSQEARVSPLHF. In DNA, the CDR3 is TGTGCCAGCAGCCAAGAGGCCAGGGTCTCACCCCTCCACTTT.

This chain links TRBV5-1 with TRBJ2-2, with 8 bases aligning to TRBD1. The CDR3 length is 15 residues. Germline assignment: CDR1 SGHRS and CDR2 YFSETQ. V shed 4 bases and J 2 bases; nucleotides not matched to a gene: 4. The CDR3, as DNA: TGCGCCAGCAGCACAGGACAGGGAAACACCGGGGAGCTGTTTTTT. This encodes CASSTGQGNTGELFF. The full variable domain, in which reference TRBV5-1 and TRBJ2-2 provide the parts outside the CDR3, is KAGVTQTPRYLIKTRGQQVTLSCSPISGHRSVSWYQQTPGQGLQFLFEYFSETQRNKGNFPGRFSGRQFSNSRSEMNVSTLELGDSALYLCASSTGQGNTGELFFGEGSRLTVL.

J is TRBJ1-6 and V is TRBV7-9, with D unclear. CDR1 is SEHNR and CDR2 is FQNEAQ in the germline V gene (reference sequence). This CDR3 is built from 13 residues. Trimming cost V 4 bases and J 9 bases, with 10 bases left between them. The CDR3: CASSSKDSSPLHF. As DNA, the CDR3 is TGTGCCAGCAGCTCTAAGGATTCTTCACCCCTCCACTTT.

The chain has TRBV4-3 and TRBJ1-4; D is possibly TRBD1 (5 bases). In germline, CDR1 is LGHNA, CDR2 YSLEER. There are 16 residues in the CDR3. V was shortened by 0 bases and J by 10 bases, with 18 bases between the two germline ends. The CDR3: CASSQERTLRSGKLFF. The DNA of the CDR3 is TGCGCCAGCAGCCAAGAACGGACACTCAGGTCCGGAAAACTGTTTTTT.

This clone showed up just a few times. V usage is TRBV7-2 and J usage is TRBJ2-3; the D gene is possibly TRBD2 (6 bases). The CDR3 is 17 residues long. Germline CDR1 and CDR2: SGHTA and FQGNSA. V lost 5 bases, J lost 0 bases, and 18 bases lay in between. CDR3 bases: TGTGCCAGCAGCCCCAAGGGACTCCAACCGAGCACAGATACGCAGTATTTT. Translation gives CASSPKGLQPSTDTQYF.

This clone was seen only a few times. The gene calls are TRBV2 and TRBJ1-2, with a weak D call TRBD1 (5 bases). V gave up 6 bases and J gave up 3 bases, with 11 bases separating them. CDR1 and CDR2 (germline): SNHLY, FYNNEI. The CDR3 runs 13 residues. The CDR3 region has the DNA TGTGCCAGCAGCGGCGGGACCGACTATGGCTACACCTTC. Translation: CASSGGTDYGYTF.

As to this clone: Mismatch with germline at one junction end may stem from a read error. CDR3 nucleotides: TGCGCCAGCAGTTTGGGGGAGGGGCGGAACACTGAAGCTTTCTTT. It yields the protein CASSLGEGRNTEAFF. This rearrangement joins TRBV5-1 to TRBJ1-1, with D possibly TRBD1 on 5 matching bases. The CDR3 length is 15 residues. Germline lookup yields CDR1 SGHRS and CDR2 YFSETQ.

The gene calls are TRBV28 and TRBJ2-5; TRBD1 might be the D (6 bases). The tail of the sequence fits TRBJ2-7 better, so the J call may be wrong. The CDR3 contains 15 residues. Looked up from germline, CDR1 is MDHEN and CDR2 is SYDVKM. The CDR3 bases are TGTGCCAGCAGTTCATTCCGGGACACCTTATACGAGCAGTACTTC. Amino acid sequence: CASSSFRDTLYEQYF.

The chain combines TRBV5-1 with TRBJ2-5, with TRBD2 as a possible D gene (7 bases). There are 18 residues in the CDR3. The V end lost 0 bases, the J end lost 2 bases, and 20 bases lay between the germline ends. CDR1 is SGHRS and CDR2 is YFSETQ in the germline V gene. For the CDR3, the DNA is TGCGCCAGCAGCTTGGCGGCAGGGAGGGGGATGGGGCAAGAGACCCAGTACTTC. Its protein is CASSLAAGRGMGQETQYF.

The count of this clone is one. The V call is TRBV5-6, the J call TRBJ2-5; the D is unclear. V gave up 0 bases and J gave up 3 bases, with 3 bases separating them. Germline V CDR1 and CDR2: SGHDT, YYEEEE. There are 12 residues in the CDR3. As DNA, the CDR3 is TGTGCCAGCAGCTTGGGGGAAGAGACCCAGTACTTC. It is translated as CASSLGEETQYF. Filled out from reference TRBV5-6 and TRBJ2-5, the complete variable domain reads DAGVTQSPTHLIKTRGQQVTLRCSPKSGHDTVSWYQQALGQGPQFIFQYYEEEERQRGNFPDRFSGHQFPNYSSELNVNALLLGDSALYLCASSLGEETQYFGPGTRLLVL.

The chain couples TRBV7-2 to TRBJ2-3, with 9 positions matching TRBD2. After removal of 3 bases from V and 0 bases from J, the junction contained 4 bases not matched to a gene. The length of the CDR3 is 16 residues. The germline CDR1 and CDR2 sequences are SGHTA and FQGNSA. For the CDR3, the DNA is TGTGCCAGCAGCTTCTTAGCGGGGGTTAGCACAGATACGCAGTATTTT. Its protein product is CASSFLAGVSTDTQYF.

V gene TRBV21-1 combines with J gene TRBJ1-3. TRBV21-1 is designated a pseudogene. The CDR3 contains 16 residues. Here the CDR3 DNA reads TGTGCCAGCAGCAAAGCATGGGGGGGGCTTGGAAACACCATATATTTT. This sequence encodes CASSKAWGGLGNTIYF.

The sample holds one count of this clone. The rearrangement joins TRBV19 to TRBJ2-7, with TRBD1 matching 7 bases. Germline assignment: CDR1 LNHDA and CDR2 SQIVND (reference sequence). The CDR3 runs 16 residues. J lost 6 bases, V lost 4 bases, and 15 bases had no gene match. The CDR3 DNA is TGTGCCAGTAGTAGAACAGGGGTCCTCTCGCGTTCCGAGCAGTACTTC. Amino acid sequence: CASSRTGVLSRSEQYF.

V gene TRBV6-6 combines with J gene TRBJ1-3; no clear D gene. This CDR3 region has 15 residues. Germline V CDR1 and CDR2: MNHNY, SVGAGI (reference sequence). With 0 bases removed from V and 0 bases from J, the gap between germline ends came to 6 bases. CDR3 loop: CASSYSYSSGNTIYF. The CDR3 DNA reads as TGTGCCAGCAGTTACTCTTACAGCTCTGGAAACACCATATATTTT.

The chain carries TRBV9 and TRBJ2-7, with 7 positions matching TRBD1. Germline V gives CDR1 SGDLS, CDR2 YYNGEE. J gave up 0 bases and V 3 bases, and 12 bases lay outside the gene matches. The CDR3 is 17 amino acids. The CDR3 is CASSARRDSDSSYEQYF. CDR3 bases: TGTGCCAGCAGCGCCCGCCGGGACAGCGATAGCTCCTACGAGCAGTACTTC. The full variable domain, with the rest looked up from reference TRBV9 and TRBJ2-7, is DSGVTQTPKHLITATGQRVTLRCSPRSGDLSVYWYQQSLDQGLQFLIQYYNGEERAKGNILERFSAQQFPDLHSELNLSSLELGDSALYFCASSARRDSDSSYEQYFGPGTRLTVT.

The chain combines TRBV23-1 with TRBJ1-5, with TRBD1 matching 7 bases. TRBV23-1 is identified as an open reading frame with a role that is uncertain. Unmatched junction bases numbered 4, after V lost 5 bases and J lost 3 bases. The CDR3 runs to 14 residues. The CDR3 bases are TGCGCCAGCAGTAAAACAGGGGCCAATCAGCCCCAGCATTTT. Translation: CASSKTGANQPQHF.

There are a few counts of this clone. This chain uses TRBV6-5 with TRBJ2-1; TRBD2 matches 8 bases. CDR1 is MNHEY and CDR2 is SVGAGI in the germline V gene. V lost 4 bases and J lost 0; bases outside the gene matches: 2. CDR3 length equals 15 residues. The CDR3 loop reads CASSLAGPSYNEQFF. In nucleotides, the CDR3 is TGTGCCAGCAGTTTAGCGGGGCCCTCCTACAATGAGCAGTTCTTC.

This clone was recorded a few times. The chain employs TRBV15 and TRBJ2-1; 11 positions agree with TRBD1. V lost 0 bases to trimming and J lost 9 bases; unmatched junction nucleotides: 7. CDR3 length: 16 amino acids. Per germline, CDR1 LNHNV and CDR2 YYDKDF (reference sequence). Here the CDR3 reads CATSRDLGQGAGEQFF. CDR3 bases: TGTGCCACCAGCAGAGATCTTGGACAGGGGGCGGGTGAGCAGTTCTTC.

The chain employs TRBV11-1 and TRBJ1-2; 7 nucleotides line up with TRBD1. V gave up 1 base and J gave up 4 bases; unmatched junction bases: 3. CDR3 length equals 14 residues. CDR1 is SGHAT, CDR2 FQDESV, per germline (reference sequence). DNA of the CDR3: TGTGCCAGCAGCTTAGGGACAGGACGCTATGGCTACACCTTC. It specifies CASSLGTGRYGYTF.

The rearrangement links TRBV5-8 to TRBJ2-1; 7 positions match TRBD1. V lost 5 bases and J lost 7; bases outside the gene matches: 12. CDR1 and CDR2 (germline): SGHTS, YDEGEE. This CDR3 region has 15 residues. The CDR3 DNA follows: TGTGCCAGCAGTCCCGGGCACAGGGGATCAAATGAGCAGTTCTTC. This gives the protein CASSPGHRGSNEQFF.

The rearrangement joins TRBV6-1 to TRBJ1-5, with TRBD1 as a possible D gene (5 bases). This CDR3 has 15 amino acids. CDR1 and CDR2 from the germline V gene are MNHNS and SASEGT. The V gene lost 3 bases and the J gene lost 6 bases, with 15 bases spanning the gap. The CDR3 region has the DNA TGTGCCAGCAGTGAGCTCGACAGACCGGTTCAGCCCCAGCATTTT. Its translation: CASSELDRPVQPQHF.

This clone occurred a few times. The chain employs TRBV7-3 and TRBJ2-2, with D possibly being TRBD2 (6 bases). With 4 bases removed from V and 4 bases from J, the gap between germline ends came to 13 bases. CDR3 length: 15 amino acids. CDR1 is SGHTA, CDR2 FQGTGA, per germline. The CDR3 reads CASSSRRDPTGELFF. As DNA, the CDR3 is TGTGCCAGCAGCTCAAGGCGGGATCCCACCGGGGAGCTGTTTTTT.

The chain uses TRBV7-9 and TRBJ1-4, with D possibly being TRBD1 (5 bases). This CDR3 contains 14 residues. Germline loops: CDR1 SEHNR, CDR2 FQNEAQ (reference sequence). Trimming removed 4 bases at V and 4 bases at J, with 10 bases between. CDR3 in amino acids: CASSSRVNNEKLFF. The CDR3 coding sequence is TGTGCCAGCAGCTCCAGGGTAAATAATGAAAAACTGTTTTTT.

This chain joins TRBV5-1 and TRBJ1-1, with D possibly matching TRBD1 (6 bases). V was pared by 5 bases and J by 1 base, with 12 bases between. Germline V gene data show CDR1 as SGHRS and CDR2 as YFSETQ. The CDR3 loop spans 14 amino acids. CDR3 coding DNA: TGCGCCAGCAGGGGAGGGGGAACGAACACTGAAGCTTTCTTT. Translating it yields CASRGGGTNTEAFF.

As regards this clone: The same CDR3 arises from other DNA sequences in this sample as well. This rearrangement joins TRBV18 to TRBJ1-5; D gene unclear. Germline V gene sequence: CDR1 KGHSH, CDR2 LQKENI. Trimming left V 3 bases short and J 1 base short, with 10 bases between. The CDR3 is 15 residues long. As DNA, the CDR3 is TGTGCCAGCTCACCGGCGACGGGCAGCAATCAGCCCCAGCATTTT. Amino acids: CASSPATGSNQPQHF.

The chain has TRBV14 and TRBJ2-2; no reliable D call. The germline gives CDR1 SGHDN, CDR2 FVKESK. Deletions cut 0 bases from V and 7 bases from J, with 9 bases between. The CDR3 is made up of 14 amino acids. Here the CDR3 DNA reads TGTGCCAGCAGCCAAGAAGGGCGTTTCGGGGAGCTGTTTTTT. The encoded protein is CASSQEGRFGELFF.

The rearrangement links TRBV28 to TRBJ1-6; 10 positions agree with TRBD1. V was pared by 4 bases and J by 4 bases, with 4 bases of the junction left unmatched. CDR1 is MDHEN and CDR2 is SYDVKM in the germline V gene. The CDR3 has 16 residues. The CDR3 region is CASSSPDRGYNSPLHF. In DNA form, the CDR3 reads TGTGCCAGCAGTTCCCCGGACAGGGGGTATAATTCACCCCTCCACTTT.

V is TRBV6-6 and J is TRBJ2-3; possibly TRBD1 or TRBD2 for D (5 bases each). In germline, CDR1 is MNHNY, CDR2 SVGAGI (reference sequence). Between the trimmed V and J ends, which lost 7 bases and 2 bases, there was a span of 10 bases. This CDR3 contains 13 residues. The CDR3 protein is CASNEGITDTQYF. The CDR3 DNA follows: TGTGCCAGCAACGAGGGGATCACAGATACGCAGTATTTT.

The gene calls are TRBV12-5 and TRBJ2-3; no definite D call. Trimming pared 3 bases from V and 6 bases from J, leaving 7 bases between. The CDR3 spans 12 residues. CDR1 is LGHNT and CDR2 is FRNRAP in the germline V gene. In DNA, the CDR3 is TGTGCTAGTGGTTTCGGCGTGGATACGCAGTATTTT. It translates to CASGFGVDTQYF.